This T cell receptor (beta chain) stems from a study of siplizumab effects on memory and regulatory T cells. Trimming stripped 1 base from V and 0 bases from J, with 1 base between. Germline V CDR1 and CDR2: MNHNS, SASEGT. This CDR3 region has 13 residues. Method: immunoSEQ multiplex PCR; TCRdb's copy keeps in-frame clones and lacks some. The sample lists about 100,000 clones, around 90% occurring once. The V and J genes are TRBV6-1 and TRBJ2-4; D uncertain. This sequence originates from a human donor in good health. The sample consisted of non-Treg CD4+ T cells sorted from blood. CDR3 in DNA: TGTGCCAGCAGTGAAGGAGCCAAAAACATTCAGTACTTC. The encoded protein is CASSEGAKNIQYF.